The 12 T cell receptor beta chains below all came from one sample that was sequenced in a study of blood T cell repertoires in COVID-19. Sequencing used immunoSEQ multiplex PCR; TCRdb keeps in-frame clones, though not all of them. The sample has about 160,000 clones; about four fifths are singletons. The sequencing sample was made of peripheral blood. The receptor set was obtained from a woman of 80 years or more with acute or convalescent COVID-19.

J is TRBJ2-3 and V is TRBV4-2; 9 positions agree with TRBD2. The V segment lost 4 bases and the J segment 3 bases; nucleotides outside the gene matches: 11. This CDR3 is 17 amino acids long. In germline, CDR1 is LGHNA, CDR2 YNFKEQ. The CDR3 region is CASSPKGRGGVTDTQYF. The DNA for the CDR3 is TGTGCCAGCAGCCCCAAAGGGCGGGGGGGAGTGACAGATACGCAGTATTTT.

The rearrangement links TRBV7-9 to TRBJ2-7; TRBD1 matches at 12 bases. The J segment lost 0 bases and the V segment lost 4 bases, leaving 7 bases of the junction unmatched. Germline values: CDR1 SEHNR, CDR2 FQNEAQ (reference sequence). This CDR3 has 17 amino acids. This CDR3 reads CASSSGGQGATSYEQYF. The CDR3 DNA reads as TGTGCCAGCAGCTCCGGGGGACAGGGGGCCACCTCCTACGAGCAGTACTTC.

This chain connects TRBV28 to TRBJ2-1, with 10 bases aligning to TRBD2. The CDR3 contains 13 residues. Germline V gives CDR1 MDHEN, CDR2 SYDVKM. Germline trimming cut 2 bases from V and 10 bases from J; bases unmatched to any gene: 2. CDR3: CASSLRSGREQFF. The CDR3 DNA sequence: TGTGCCAGCAGTTTACGTAGCGGGAGGGAGCAGTTCTTC.

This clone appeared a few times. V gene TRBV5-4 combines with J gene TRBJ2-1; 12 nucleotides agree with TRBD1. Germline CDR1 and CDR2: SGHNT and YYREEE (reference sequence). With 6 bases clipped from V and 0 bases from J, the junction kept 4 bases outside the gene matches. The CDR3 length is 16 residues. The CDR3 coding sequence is TGTGCCAGCAACCCGGGACAGGGGGCCTCCTACAATGAGCAGTTCTTC. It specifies CASNPGQGASYNEQFF.

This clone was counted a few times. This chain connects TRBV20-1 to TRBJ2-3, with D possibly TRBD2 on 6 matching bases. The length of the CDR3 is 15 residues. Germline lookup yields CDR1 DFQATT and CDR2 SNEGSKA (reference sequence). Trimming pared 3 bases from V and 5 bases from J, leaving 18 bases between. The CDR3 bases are TGCAGTGCTAGTCTAGGACGGGAGTTGGGAGATACGCAGTATTTT. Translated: CSASLGRELGDTQYF.

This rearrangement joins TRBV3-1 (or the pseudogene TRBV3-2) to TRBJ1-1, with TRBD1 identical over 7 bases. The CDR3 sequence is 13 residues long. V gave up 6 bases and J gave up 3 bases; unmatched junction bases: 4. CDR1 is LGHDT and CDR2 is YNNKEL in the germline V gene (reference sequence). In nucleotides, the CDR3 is TGTGCCAGCAGGGCGACAGGGTACACTGAAGCTTTCTTT. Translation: CASRATGYTEAFF.

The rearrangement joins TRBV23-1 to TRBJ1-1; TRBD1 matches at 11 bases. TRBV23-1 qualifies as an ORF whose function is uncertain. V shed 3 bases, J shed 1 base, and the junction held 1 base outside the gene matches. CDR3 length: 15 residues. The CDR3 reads CASSQDRGQNTEAFF. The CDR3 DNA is TGCGCCAGCAGTCAGGACAGGGGGCAGAACACTGAAGCTTTCTTT.

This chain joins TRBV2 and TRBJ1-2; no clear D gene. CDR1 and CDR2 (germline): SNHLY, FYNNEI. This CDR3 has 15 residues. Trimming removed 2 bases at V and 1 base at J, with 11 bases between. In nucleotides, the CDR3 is TGTGCCAGCAGTGAACAAGTCAGATATAACTATGGCTACACCTTC. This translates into CASSEQVRYNYGYTF.

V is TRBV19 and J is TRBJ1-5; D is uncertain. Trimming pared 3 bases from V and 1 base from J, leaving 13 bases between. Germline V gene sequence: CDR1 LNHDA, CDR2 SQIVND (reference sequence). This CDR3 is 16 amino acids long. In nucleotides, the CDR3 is TGTGCCAGTAGTATCGACACTTTGGCAAGCAATCAGCCCCAGCATTTT. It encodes CASSIDTLASNQPQHF.

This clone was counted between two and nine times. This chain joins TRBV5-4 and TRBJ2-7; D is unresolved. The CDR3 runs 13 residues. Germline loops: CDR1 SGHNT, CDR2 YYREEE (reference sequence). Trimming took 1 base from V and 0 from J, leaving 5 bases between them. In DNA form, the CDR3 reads TGTGCCAGCAGCTTGACAAGCTCCTACGAGCAGTACTTC. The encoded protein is CASSLTSSYEQYF.

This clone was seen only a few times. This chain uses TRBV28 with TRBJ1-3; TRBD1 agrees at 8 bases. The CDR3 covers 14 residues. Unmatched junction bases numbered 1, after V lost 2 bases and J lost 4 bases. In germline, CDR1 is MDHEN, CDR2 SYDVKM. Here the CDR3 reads CASSLQGAGNTIYF. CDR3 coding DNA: TGTGCCAGCAGTTTACAGGGGGCCGGAAACACCATATATTTT.

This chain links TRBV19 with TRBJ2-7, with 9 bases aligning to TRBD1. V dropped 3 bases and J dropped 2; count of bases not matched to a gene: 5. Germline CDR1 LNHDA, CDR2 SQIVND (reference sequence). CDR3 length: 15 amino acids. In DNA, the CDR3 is TGTGCCAGTAGTATTAGCCGGGACAGGGCCTACGAGCAGTACTTC. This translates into CASSISRDRAYEQYF. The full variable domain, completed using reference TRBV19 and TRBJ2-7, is DGGITQSPKYLFRKEGQNVTLSCEQNLNHDAMYWYRQDPGQGLRLIYYSQIVNDFQKGDIAEGYSVSREKKESFPLTVTSAQKNPTAFYLCASSISRDRAYEQYFGPGTRLTVT.